This T cell receptor (beta chain) was obtained from a study of blood T cell repertoires in COVID-19. Study at large: The United States, Italy and Spain provided the acute and convalescent COVID-19 samples. T cells, B-cell-depleted T cells, or PBMCs supplied cDNA or gDNA.

Methods used by the authors: Estimation of nucleated cell counts relied on the amplification of reference gene primers. TCRdb keeps only in-frame clones here, not all; method: immunoSEQ multiplex PCR. The DNA was the basis for D and trimming; V, J and clone size are from that table. The sample shows over 110,000 clones, around 78% of them seen only once. The sample holds one count of this clone. The CDR3 sequence is 13 residues long. V lost 3 bases, J lost 7 bases, and 12 bases lay in between. CDR1 and CDR2 (germline): MNHEY, SVGAGI. The receptor's source is a woman aged 55-69 years with acute or convalescent COVID-19. The gene calls are TRBV6-5 and TRBJ1-1, with D possibly being TRBD1 (5 bases). Sample: peripheral blood. The DNA of the CDR3 is TGTGCCAGCAGTTATAAGATAGACAGTGAAGCTTTCTTT. It codes for CASSYKIDSEAFF.